A selection of T cell receptor beta chains follows, all from one sample in a study of spatial heterogeneity in lung cancer. From the 5' RACE reads, TCRdb called clonotypes with MiXCR, one entry per CDR3 protein. The sample has about 92,000 distinct CDR3 sequences; approximately 12% are singletons. This specimen consisted of PBMCs, obtained at surgery. These receptors were obtained from a male donor with early-stage non-small cell lung cancer. Each CDR3 is given with its conserved first and last residue. A D gene is named only where the DNA matches it firmly. The size field is filled for only some rows; it gives once, few, many or a size class.

CASSQSGEPYNEQFF	TGTGCCAGCAGCCAAAGCGGGGAGCCCTACAATGAGCAGTTCTTC	TRBV5-4	TRBJ2-1	TRBD2	few
CANSSDIRTDTQYF	TGTGCCAACAGCTCTGACATTCGCACAGATACGCAGTATTTT	TRBV7-9	TRBJ2-3	.	.
CASSPRDSQETQYF	TGTGCCAGCTCACCCCGGGACAGCCAAGAGACCCAGTACTTC	TRBV18	TRBJ2-5	TRBD1	few
CSVEKRSVGELFF	TGCAGCGTTGAAAAGAGGTCCGTCGGGGAGCTGTTTTTT	TRBV29-1	TRBJ2-2	.	few
CASSRYTEAFF	TGTGCCAGCAGCCGGTACACTGAAGCTTTCTTT	TRBV14	TRBJ1-1	.	.
CASSPGTSGVVGFF	TGTGCCAGCAGCCCCGGGACTAGCGGCGTTGTTGGGTTCTTC	TRBV7-2	TRBJ2-1	TRBD2	many
CASTSVAVYNEQFF	TGTGCCAGCACCTCAGTAGCGGTTTACAATGAGCAGTTCTTC	TRBV28	TRBJ2-1	.	once
CASSEGGQDYYGYTF	TGTGCCAGCAGTGAAGGGGGACAGGATTACTATGGCTACACCTTC	TRBV6-1	TRBJ1-2	TRBD1	few
CAISPTGLANQPQHF	TGTGCCATCAGCCCGACAGGGCTTGCCAATCAGCCCCAGCATTTT	TRBV10-3	TRBJ1-5	TRBD1	few
CASSLFGQETQYF	TGTGCCAGCAGCTTATTTGGGCAAGAGACCCAGTACTTC	TRBV7-6	TRBJ2-5	.	few